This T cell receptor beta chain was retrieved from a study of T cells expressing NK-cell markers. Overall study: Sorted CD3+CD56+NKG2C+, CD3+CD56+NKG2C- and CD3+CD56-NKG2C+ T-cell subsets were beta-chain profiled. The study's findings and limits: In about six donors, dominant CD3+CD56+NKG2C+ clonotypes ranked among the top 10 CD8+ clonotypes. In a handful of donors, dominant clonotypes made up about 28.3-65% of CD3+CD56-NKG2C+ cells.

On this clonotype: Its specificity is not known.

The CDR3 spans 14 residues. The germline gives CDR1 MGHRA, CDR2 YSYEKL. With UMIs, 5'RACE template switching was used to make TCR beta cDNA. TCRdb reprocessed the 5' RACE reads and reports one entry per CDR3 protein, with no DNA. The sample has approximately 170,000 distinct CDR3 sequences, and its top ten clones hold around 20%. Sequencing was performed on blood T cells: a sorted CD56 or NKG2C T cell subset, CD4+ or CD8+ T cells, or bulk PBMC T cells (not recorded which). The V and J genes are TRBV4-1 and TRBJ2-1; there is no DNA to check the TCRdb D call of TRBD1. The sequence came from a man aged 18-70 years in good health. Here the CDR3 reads CASSLQGGLVEQFF.